This note documents a single T cell receptor beta chain sequence. Its antigen is still unknown. Regarding time point: neoterminal ileum biopsy at postoperative endoscopy, about 6 months after surgery. Per sample, 500 to 650 nanograms of biopsy DNA were TCRB immunosequenced. Profiling relied on immunoSEQ multiplex PCR, and the TCRdb table lists in-frame clones only, not all of them. The sample carries under 15,000 clones, 82% recorded once. The sample is drawn from a study of T cell repertoires in ileal Crohn's disease. Study-level information: At postoperative colonoscopy, neoterminal ileum biopsies were taken as M6. Study results and limitations: Postoperative endoscopy occurred within one year, median around 7.5 months.

This CDR3 contains 13 residues. The V and J ends lost 0 bases and 7 bases, in that order; junction bases with no gene match: 2. Germline loops: CDR1 LNHNV, CDR2 YYDKDF (reference sequence). The source material was ileal tissue. The rearrangement links TRBV15 to TRBJ2-7; 8 bases are shared with TRBD1. The origin of this receptor is an adult with Crohn's disease. CDR3 sequence: CATSRDNRGEQYF. The CDR3 region has the DNA TGTGCCACCAGCAGAGATAACAGGGGGGAGCAGTACTTC. The variable domain in full, completed from reference TRBV15 and TRBJ2-7, reads DAMVIQNPRYQVTQFGKPVTLSCSQTLNHNVMYWYQQKSSQAPKLLFHYYDKDFNNEADTPDNFQSRRPNTSFCFLDIRSPGLGDTAMYLCATSRDNRGEQYFGPGTRLTVT.